This T cell receptor (beta chain) was documented in a study of blood T cell repertoires in COVID-19 (dated by TCRdb to 2020 to 2022). In terms of the full investigation: The collaborator samples originated in the United States, Italy and Spain and spanned the acute and convalescent phases of COVID-19. Where available, HLA class I and class II types were taken from metadata supplied by the sample provider and were not determined by assay-based typing. The prospective study material was composed of cDNA or gDNA derived from T cells, B-cell-depleted T cells, or PBMCs. Sample metadata almost always included a de-identified subject ID, COVID-19 status, age in years and sex. The dataset comprised deeply sampled blood TCRbeta repertoires from subjects exposed to, actively infected with, or recovered from COVID-19. Samples were obtained from the ongoing ImmuneRACE study (first 160 participants) and from 1,254 subjects provided by 6 global collaborators. A freely available public database, intended as a resource for researchers studying the immune response to SARS-CoV-2, is where the repertoires were released. Here is what the overall study found, with its caveats: The quantity of clinical and demographic metadata differed by source and by participant and was supplied without curation.

As for this clone: This receptor's antigen is unknown. Base qualities are missing; no much larger clone stands one base away.

TCRbeta CDR3 regions were amplified from genomic DNA by means of the immunoSEQ Assay, a bias-controlled multiplex PCR. In the paper's pipeline: The number of nucleated cells in each sample was estimated from the amplification of reference gene primers within the assay. To quantify the absolute abundance of each unique TCRbeta CDR3 rearrangement, sequence reads were collapsed and filtered. Productive Simpson clonality was computed per sample as the square root of Simpson's diversity index over productive rearrangements. TCRdb limited this immuneACCESS table to in-frame rearrangements with V and J called. A share of clones is missing; checked studies link under half to unresolved V genes, and the rest is unexplained. That table is the source of V, J and clone size, and D and trimming were worked out from the DNA. The sample yields roughly 250,000 clones; 80% to 85% were counted once. Approximately 14% of the sample belongs to the ten largest clones.

One collaborating source in Seattle enrolled patients while the patients were actively infected and followed the patients over time throughout the course of disease. Collaborating institutions collected whole blood in K2EDTA tubes following their own protocols. Collaborator samples were shipped for TCRbeta analysis as frozen whole blood, isolated PBMCs, or DNA extracted from either sample type. The sample was peripheral blood. The receptor was isolated from a person between 65 and 79 years old with COVID-19, enrolled during active disease.

The base sequence is TGCAGCGTCGCAGGGGTACGGGGCACTGAAGCTTTCTTT. Translation gives CSVAGVRGTEAFF. This chain is built from TRBV29-1 and TRBJ1-1, with TRBD1 perhaps the D gene, on 6 matching bases. In the germline V gene, CDR1 corresponds to SQVTM and CDR2 to ANQGSEA. Taken from cysteine to phenylalanine, the CDR3 has 13 residues. CDR3 DNA only is kept here, 39 bases in frame from base 1. Trimming at the junction amounts to 6 bases on V and 4 bases on J, and the germline ends lie 15 bases apart.